What follows are 12 T cell receptor beta chains derived from one specimen sequenced in a study of cytomegalovirus exposure and HLA in healthy donors. The assay was immunoSEQ multiplex PCR, and TCRdb's table has in-frame clones only and misses some. The table has about 250,000 clones, roughly 87% seen once. Sequenced material: PBMCs. These receptors came from a man aged 18 to 29 in good health and CMV-seropositive.

This chain uses TRBV11-2 with TRBJ1-2; 7 bases line up with TRBD1. The length of the CDR3 is 14 residues. The germline gives CDR1 SGHAT, CDR2 FQNNGV. J was trimmed by 8 bases and V by 0 bases; bases with no gene match: 6. The CDR3 protein is CASSLELQGSGYTF. The CDR3 DNA reads TGTGCCAGCAGCTTAGAACTACAGGGGTCCGGCTACACCTTC.

The V gene is TRBV6-1, the J gene TRBJ2-1, with 7 bases fitting TRBD2. With V trimmed by 1 base and J by 0 bases, 12 bases remained unmatched. CDR1 and CDR2 from the germline V gene are MNHNS and SASEGT. The CDR3 runs to 19 residues. CDR3 sequence reads: CASSEEQGIQRDSYNEQFF. The CDR3 coding sequence is TGTGCCAGCAGTGAAGAGCAGGGTATACAGCGGGACTCCTACAATGAGCAGTTCTTC.

J is TRBJ2-5 and V is TRBV30, with D hard to call. Trimming pared 5 bases from V and 6 bases from J, leaving 16 bases between. The germline V gene has CDR1 GTSNPN and CDR2 SVGIG (reference sequence). The CDR3 contains 13 residues. The CDR3 bases are TGTGCCTGGGACAAACATGCTCAGCAGACCCAGTACTTC. This gives the protein CAWDKHAQQTQYF. Using reference TRBV30 and TRBJ2-5 for the parts outside the CDR3, the full variable domain is SQTIHQWPATLVQPVGSPLSLECTVEGTSNPNLYWYRQAAGRGLQLLFYSVGIGQISSEVPQNLSASRPQDRQFILSSKKLLLSDSGFYLCAWDKHAQQTQYFGPGTRLLVL.

V usage is TRBV27 and J usage is TRBJ2-7, with 9 nucleotides matching TRBD1. CDR3 length: 16 amino acids. Germline V gene data show CDR1 as MNHEY and CDR2 as SMNVEV (reference sequence). The trim removed 3 bases at V and 3 bases at J, leaving 9 bases unmatched. CDR3 amino acids: CASSFNLGQGLYEQYF. CDR3 bases: TGTGCCAGCAGTTTTAATCTAGGACAGGGGCTCTACGAGCAGTACTTC.

This clone has just one count. V is TRBV27 and J is TRBJ1-5; a weak D match, TRBD1 (6 bases). V was trimmed by 1 base and J by 2 bases, leaving 9 bases between them. In germline, CDR1 is MNHEY, CDR2 SMNVEV (reference sequence). The CDR3 loop spans 15 amino acids. The CDR3 protein is CASSLWPGGNQPQHF. For the CDR3, the DNA is TGTGCCAGCAGTTTATGGCCAGGGGGCAATCAGCCCCAGCATTTT.

The J gene is TRBJ1-2, the V gene TRBV7-9; tentatively, D is TRBD1 (5 bases). The ends were cut back, 4 bases at V and 7 bases at J, with 19 bases in the middle. The CDR3 has 15 amino acids. The V gene's germline CDR1 is SEHNR and CDR2 FQNEAQ (reference sequence). The CDR3 spells CASSSLRLGVAGYTF. As DNA, the CDR3 is TGTGCCAGCAGCTCTCTTCGATTAGGGGTTGCTGGCTACACCTTC.

The J gene is TRBJ2-5, the V gene TRBV7-2, with 7 bases identical to TRBD2. The CDR3 is 15 amino acids. Germline V lookup: CDR1 SGHTA, CDR2 FQGNSA. Unmatched junction bases numbered 13, after V lost 7 bases and J lost 5 bases. In nucleotides, the CDR3 is TGTGCCAGCAACCACTACGCAGGAGCGGGGGAGACCCAGTACTTC. This translates into CASNHYAGAGETQYF.

The gene calls are TRBV5-1 and TRBJ2-5; D assignment may be TRBD1 or TRBD2 (6 bases each). CDR3 size: 15 residues. Germline CDR1 is SGHRS and CDR2 is YFSETQ. Trimming took off 4 bases at V and 4 bases at J, with 17 bases between the two ends. In DNA form, the CDR3 reads TGCGCCAGCAGCATACAGGGTTACGGGGGAGAGACCCAGTACTTC. This encodes CASSIQGYGGETQYF.

This chain connects TRBV30 to TRBJ2-3; unclear D gene. V was pared by 4 bases and J by 2 bases, with 10 bases between. Germline V gives CDR1 GTSNPN, CDR2 SVGIG (reference sequence). This CDR3 spans 13 amino acids. The CDR3 DNA reads TGTGCCTGGAACCTTGCTGACACAGATACGCAGTATTTT. It encodes CAWNLADTDTQYF. Together with reference TRBV30 and TRBJ2-3, the CDR3 gives the full variable domain: SQTIHQWPATLVQPVGSPLSLECTVEGTSNPNLYWYRQAAGRGLQLLFYSVGIGQISSEVPQNLSASRPQDRQFILSSKKLLLSDSGFYLCAWNLADTDTQYFGPGTRLTVL.

This clone occurred once. The chain carries TRBV5-1 and TRBJ2-1; D unresolved. Between the trimmed V and J ends, which lost 0 bases and 4 bases, there was a span of 5 bases. The germline V gene encodes CDR1 SGHRS and CDR2 YFSETQ. The CDR3 runs to 13 residues. The CDR3 is CASSLVQYNEQFF. The CDR3 DNA sequence: TGCGCCAGCAGCTTGGTCCAGTACAATGAGCAGTTCTTC.

The chain joins TRBV27 to TRBJ2-7; 12 nucleotides align to TRBD2. The CDR3 totals 15 residues. Per the germline V gene, CDR1 is MNHEY and CDR2 is SMNVEV (reference sequence). The trim removed 5 bases at V and 4 bases at J, leaving 6 bases unmatched. CDR3 residues: CASSTPGLAGYEQYF. The CDR3 region has the DNA TGTGCCAGCAGTACTCCGGGACTAGCGGGTTACGAGCAGTACTTC.

In this sample, this clone turned up once. J is TRBJ2-7 and V is TRBV11-2; 7 bases map to TRBD1. This CDR3 is 13 amino acids long. Germline-derived CDR1 and CDR2 are SGHAT and FQNNGV. With 7 bases clipped from V and 3 bases from J, the junction kept 6 bases outside the gene matches. The CDR3 coding sequence is TGTGCCAGCACCAAGACAGGGTTCTACGAGCAGTACTTC. Its protein is CASTKTGFYEQYF.